This TCR beta chain was profiled in a study of T cell responses to AZD1222 COVID-19 vaccine. Study results and caveats: Regions left unmutated in variants are reportedly the target of nearly half of spike-specific TCRs.

Remarks on this clone: Its antigen is not known.

Recipients boosted at about 4 weeks or about 12 weeks are pooled. Clones were sequenced by immunoSEQ multiplex PCR, and TCRdb holds only the in-frame ones, with some missing. Among about 86,000 clones listed, 85% to 90% were seen once. CDR1 ENHRY and CDR2 SYGVKD come from the germline V gene. The CDR3 runs 14 residues. The trim removed 10 bases at V and 3 bases at J, leaving 10 bases unmatched. The starting material was peripheral blood, obtained 28 days after the second AZD1222 dose. The receptor comes from an adult who received the AZD1222 COVID-19 vaccine. The V and J genes are TRBV10-3 and TRBJ2-7; 9 nucleotides agree with TRBD1. The CDR3 nucleotides read TGTGCCACCTCCAAGACAGGGGGACTCTACGAGCAGTACTTC. Translating it yields CATSKTGGLYEQYF.